Here is one T cell receptor (beta chain) with its context. The data were obtained in a study of blood T cell repertoires in COVID-19. At the level of the study: Samples taken during acute and convalescent COVID-19 were collected in the United States, Italy and Spain.

Per the original methods: Researchers report that nucleated cell counts were estimated from reference gene primer amplification. Measured with immunoSEQ multiplex PCR; TCRdb has only the in-frame clones, and not every one. Clone size and V and J calls were adopted from that table, with D and trimming inferred from the DNA. Of approximately 100,000 clones in the sample, 65% to 75% were seen once. What was sequenced was peripheral blood. This TCR was recovered from a man aged 80 or over with acute or convalescent COVID-19.

The CDR3 DNA follows: TGTGCCAGCAGCGTTTCCGAGTTCGAGACCCAGTACTTC. It codes for CASSVSEFETQYF. The chain recombines TRBV9 with TRBJ2-5; D unclear. Germline V lookup: CDR1 SGDLS, CDR2 YYNGEE. Trimming removed 2 bases from V and 5 bases from J, with 10 bases in between. The CDR3 runs 13 residues.